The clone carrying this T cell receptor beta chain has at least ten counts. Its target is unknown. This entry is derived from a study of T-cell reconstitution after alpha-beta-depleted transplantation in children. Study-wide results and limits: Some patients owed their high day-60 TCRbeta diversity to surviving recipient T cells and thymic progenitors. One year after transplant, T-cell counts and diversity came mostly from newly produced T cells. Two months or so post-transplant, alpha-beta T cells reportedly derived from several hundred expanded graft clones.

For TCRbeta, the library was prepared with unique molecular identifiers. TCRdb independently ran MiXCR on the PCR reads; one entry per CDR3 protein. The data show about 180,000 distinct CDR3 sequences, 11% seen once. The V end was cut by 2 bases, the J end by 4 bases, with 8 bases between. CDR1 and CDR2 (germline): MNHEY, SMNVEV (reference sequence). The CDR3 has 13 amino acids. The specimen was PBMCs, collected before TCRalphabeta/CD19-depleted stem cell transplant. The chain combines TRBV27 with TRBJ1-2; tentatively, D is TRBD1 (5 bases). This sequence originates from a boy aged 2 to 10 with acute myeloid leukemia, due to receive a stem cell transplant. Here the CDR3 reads CASSLQGSYGYTF. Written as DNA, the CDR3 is TGTGCCAGCAGTTTACAGGGTAGCTATGGCTACACCTTC.